What follows are 17 T cell receptor beta chains derived from one specimen sequenced in a study of T cell responses to AZD1222 COVID-19 vaccine. Assay used: immunoSEQ multiplex PCR; TCRdb lists only in-frame clones, some missing. This sample has 200,000 or so clones; almost 95% occur once, and the top ten carry about 10%. Sample: peripheral blood, taken on day 0 of AZD1222 vaccination. The receptor source for this set is an adult in good health.

V usage is TRBV7-8 and J usage is TRBJ2-5, with D maybe TRBD2 (6 bases). V lost 1 base, J lost 5 bases, and 14 bases lay in between. The CDR3 runs 15 residues. Germline V gene sequence: CDR1 SGHVS, CDR2 FQNEAQ. The CDR3 sequence: CASSLGGLRGETQYF. The CDR3 DNA is TGTGCCAGCAGCTTAGGAGGGCTACGGGGGGAGACCCAGTACTTC. Looking up the rest from reference TRBV7-8 and TRBJ2-5 gives the full variable domain: GAGVSQSPRYKVAKRGQDVALRCDPISGHVSLFWYQQALGQGPEFLTYFQNEAQLDKSGLPSDRFFAERPEGSVSTLKIQRTQQEDSAVYLCASSLGGLRGETQYFGPGTRLLVL.

V usage is TRBV18 and J usage is TRBJ2-7; 7 bases align to TRBD1. This CDR3 is 13 amino acids long. Germline V gene sequence: CDR1 KGHSH, CDR2 LQKENI. V lost 6 bases to trimming and J lost 3 bases; unmatched junction nucleotides: 5. This chain's CDR3 is CASSPGTVYEQYV. CDR3 in DNA: TGTGCCAGCTCTCCCGGGACAGTCTACGAGCAGTACGTC.

The J gene is TRBJ1-1, the V gene TRBV18, with TRBD1 matching 7 bases. Germline loops: CDR1 KGHSH, CDR2 LQKENI. The CDR3 has 13 amino acids. Unmatched junction bases numbered 3, after V lost 4 bases and J lost 4 bases. CDR3 sequence: CASSRQGLTEAFF. The CDR3 DNA sequence: TGTGCCAGCTCACGACAGGGACTCACTGAAGCTTTCTTT. The whole variable domain, remainder taken from reference TRBV18 and TRBJ1-1, is NAGVMQNPRHLVRRRGQEARLRCSPMKGHSHVYWYRQLPEEGLKFMVYLQKENIIDESGMPKERFSAEFPKEGPSILRIQQVVRGDSAAYFCASSRQGLTEAFFGQGTRLTVV.

The gene calls are TRBV6-5 and TRBJ2-7; D unresolved. Germline CDR1 MNHEY, CDR2 SVGAGI. CDR3 size: 16 residues. Trimming pared 4 bases from V and 3 bases from J, leaving 19 bases between. The CDR3 DNA is TGTGCCAGCAGTTCCATACCGATAGCAGCCGTCTACGAGCAGTACTTC. Protein product: CASSSIPIAAVYEQYF.

V and J are TRBV5-1 and TRBJ1-1; maybe TRBD1 (6 bases). This CDR3 is built from 14 residues. With 3 bases removed from V and 3 bases from J, the gap between germline ends came to 12 bases. Germline assignment: CDR1 SGHRS and CDR2 YFSETQ. The CDR3 DNA sequence: TGCGCCAGCAGCTCGAGGACAGACGACACTGAAGCTTTCTTT. It is translated as CASSSRTDDTEAFF.

This chain connects TRBV19 to TRBJ1-5, with D tentatively TRBD1 (5 bases). The CDR3 is 15 amino acids. Between the trimmed V and J ends, which lost 1 base and 3 bases, there was a span of 10 bases. CDR1 is LNHDA, CDR2 SQIVND, per germline (reference sequence). CDR3 nucleotides: TGTGCCAGTAGTATAGGCGGGGGTTACAATCAGCCCCAGCATTTT. It codes for CASSIGGGYNQPQHF.

The V call is TRBV10-3, the J call TRBJ1-1; no clear D. Germline lookup yields CDR1 ENHRY and CDR2 SYGVKD. This CDR3 is built from 12 residues. V was pared by 8 bases and J by 0 bases, with 7 bases between. The CDR3 DNA follows: TGTGCCATCGCCCGCCTGAACACTGAAGCTTTCTTT. Translated: CAIARLNTEAFF.

The rearrangement joins TRBV12-5 to TRBJ1-2; TRBD1 matches at 11 bases. The V gene end was trimmed by 3 bases and the J gene end by 6 bases; junction bases not matched to a gene: 9. CDR1 and CDR2 (germline): LGHNT, FRNRAP. The CDR3 extends over 16 amino acids. The chain's CDR3 is CASGFFSGQGANGYTF. The CDR3 DNA follows: TGTGCTAGTGGTTTTTTTTCCGGACAGGGGGCAAATGGCTACACCTTC.

The chain carries TRBV6-5 and TRBJ2-2, with D possibly being TRBD1 (5 bases). Trimming stripped 0 bases from V and 7 bases from J, with 9 bases between. Per the germline V gene, CDR1 is MNHEY and CDR2 is SVGAGI. CDR3 length: 14 amino acids. CDR3 DNA sequence: TGTGCCAGCAGTTACTCTAAAGGGGTCGGGGAGCTGTTTTTT. Translated, it gives CASSYSKGVGELFF.

The chain is built from TRBV19 and TRBJ2-1; 9 bases align to TRBD1. In germline, CDR1 is LNHDA, CDR2 SQIVND (reference sequence). The trim removed 7 bases at V and 8 bases at J, leaving 15 bases unmatched. The CDR3 contains 16 residues. The CDR3 loop is CASNNLRQGEGYEQFF. The CDR3 nucleotides read TGTGCCAGTAACAACCTGAGACAGGGGGAGGGTTATGAGCAGTTCTTC.

This chain joins TRBV3-1 (or the pseudogene TRBV3-2) and TRBJ2-1, with 11 nucleotides matching TRBD2. CDR1 LGHDT and CDR2 YNNKEL come from the germline V gene (reference sequence). The CDR3 sequence is 16 residues long. J was trimmed by 4 bases and V by 4 bases; bases with no gene match: 6. CDR3 coding DNA: TGTGCCAGCAGCCGATTACTAGCGGGAGCGTACAATGAGCAGTTCTTC. This translates into CASSRLLAGAYNEQFF.

This rearrangement joins TRBV28 to TRBJ1-3; D is unresolved. This CDR3 has 16 amino acids. Trimming stripped 6 bases from V and 2 bases from J, with 17 bases between. From germline, CDR1 is MDHEN and CDR2 SYDVKM. The CDR3: CASREASWGPGNTIYF. For the CDR3, the DNA is TGTGCCAGCAGGGAGGCCTCTTGGGGTCCTGGAAACACCATATATTTT.

The chain has TRBV12-3 or TRBV12-4 and TRBJ2-7; D ambiguous. This CDR3 contains 13 residues. V lost 1 base to trimming and J lost 3 bases, with 7 bases between them. CDR3 nucleotide sequence: TGTGCCAGCAGTTTAGGGCAGAACTACGAGCAGTACTTC. Translating gives CASSLGQNYEQYF.

The genes are TRBV5-1 and TRBJ2-1; possible D gene TRBD2, 6 bases. The CDR3 contains 16 residues. V was clipped by 4 bases and J by 8 bases, with 22 bases between them. The germline V gene has CDR1 SGHRS and CDR2 YFSETQ. CDR3 residues: CASSPRLDRPGDEQFF. Here the CDR3 DNA reads TGCGCCAGCAGCCCGAGACTAGATCGCCCGGGGGATGAGCAGTTCTTC.

V usage is TRBV6-2 or TRBV6-3 and J usage is TRBJ1-2, with D possibly being TRBD1 (5 bases). Trimming cost V 2 bases and J 8 bases, with 12 bases left between them. Germline V CDR1 and CDR2: MNHEY, SVGEGT. There are 13 residues in the CDR3. CDR3 coding DNA: TGTGCCAGCAGTTACACAGGCCTTCGGGGCTACACCTTC. This sequence encodes CASSYTGLRGYTF.

The chain combines TRBV5-1 with TRBJ2-3; TRBD2 matches 9 bases. J lost 2 bases, V lost 5 bases, and 12 bases had no gene match. The CDR3 consists of 17 residues. Per the germline V gene, CDR1 is SGHRS and CDR2 is YFSETQ. The CDR3 nucleotides read TGCGCCAGCAGTTACTCCCGGCTGGGACTAGCCACAGATACGCAGTATTTT. It translates to CASSYSRLGLATDTQYF.

This chain links TRBV7-2 with TRBJ1-5; TRBD1 might be the D (5 bases). This CDR3 is 17 amino acids long. The germline gives CDR1 SGHTA, CDR2 FQGNSA. Trimming removed 1 base from V and 2 bases from J, with 15 bases in between. The CDR3 DNA reads as TGTGCCAGCAGCTTAGATATTTGGGGGACGGGCAATCAGCCCCAGCATTTT. The encoded protein is CASSLDIWGTGNQPQHF.